This T cell receptor beta chain was documented in a study of blood T cell repertoires in COVID-19. The wider study: Sites in the United States, Italy and Spain provided acute and convalescent COVID-19 samples. PBMCs, B-cell-depleted T cells, or T cells were the source of the cDNA or gDNA that made up the material.

Under the authors' procedure: Reference gene primer amplification in the assay estimated nucleated cell counts. The data were produced by immunoSEQ multiplex PCR, yet TCRdb's version contains in-frame clones alone and is incomplete. The V and J calls and clone size are taken from that table; D and trimming were inferred from the DNA. The sample holds about 64,000 clones; over 75% are singletons and the top ten take 3.2%. CDR3 size: 19 residues. Trimming removed 5 bases from V and 4 bases from J; junction bases left unmatched: 16. CDR1 and CDR2 from the germline V gene are KGHSH and LQKENI. This chain joins TRBV18 and TRBJ2-5; TRBD2 agrees at 13 bases. The sequence derives from a man between 45 and 60 years old with active COVID-19. The specimen sequenced was peripheral blood. The CDR3 sequence is CASSKLTGLAGVQGETQYF. The CDR3 nucleotides read TGTGCCAGCTCAAAGTTGACCGGACTAGCGGGAGTTCAGGGAGAGACCCAGTACTTC.